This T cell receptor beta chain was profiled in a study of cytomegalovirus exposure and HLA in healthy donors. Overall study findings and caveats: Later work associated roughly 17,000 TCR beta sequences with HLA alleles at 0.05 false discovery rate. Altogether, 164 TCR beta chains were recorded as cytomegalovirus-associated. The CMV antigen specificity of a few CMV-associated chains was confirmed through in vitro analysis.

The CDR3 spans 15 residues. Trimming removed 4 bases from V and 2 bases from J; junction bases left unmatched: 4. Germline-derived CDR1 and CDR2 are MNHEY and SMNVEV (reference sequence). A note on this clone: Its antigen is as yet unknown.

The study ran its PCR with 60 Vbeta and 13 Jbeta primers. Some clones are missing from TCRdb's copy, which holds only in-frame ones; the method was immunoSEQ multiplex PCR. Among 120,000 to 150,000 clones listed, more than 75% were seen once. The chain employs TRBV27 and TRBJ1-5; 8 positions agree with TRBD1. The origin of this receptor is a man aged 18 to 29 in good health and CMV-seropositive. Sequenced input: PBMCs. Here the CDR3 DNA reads TGTGCCAGCAGTTCCAGGGGGCGGGGCAATCAGCCCCAGCATTTT. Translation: CASSSRGRGNQPQHF.